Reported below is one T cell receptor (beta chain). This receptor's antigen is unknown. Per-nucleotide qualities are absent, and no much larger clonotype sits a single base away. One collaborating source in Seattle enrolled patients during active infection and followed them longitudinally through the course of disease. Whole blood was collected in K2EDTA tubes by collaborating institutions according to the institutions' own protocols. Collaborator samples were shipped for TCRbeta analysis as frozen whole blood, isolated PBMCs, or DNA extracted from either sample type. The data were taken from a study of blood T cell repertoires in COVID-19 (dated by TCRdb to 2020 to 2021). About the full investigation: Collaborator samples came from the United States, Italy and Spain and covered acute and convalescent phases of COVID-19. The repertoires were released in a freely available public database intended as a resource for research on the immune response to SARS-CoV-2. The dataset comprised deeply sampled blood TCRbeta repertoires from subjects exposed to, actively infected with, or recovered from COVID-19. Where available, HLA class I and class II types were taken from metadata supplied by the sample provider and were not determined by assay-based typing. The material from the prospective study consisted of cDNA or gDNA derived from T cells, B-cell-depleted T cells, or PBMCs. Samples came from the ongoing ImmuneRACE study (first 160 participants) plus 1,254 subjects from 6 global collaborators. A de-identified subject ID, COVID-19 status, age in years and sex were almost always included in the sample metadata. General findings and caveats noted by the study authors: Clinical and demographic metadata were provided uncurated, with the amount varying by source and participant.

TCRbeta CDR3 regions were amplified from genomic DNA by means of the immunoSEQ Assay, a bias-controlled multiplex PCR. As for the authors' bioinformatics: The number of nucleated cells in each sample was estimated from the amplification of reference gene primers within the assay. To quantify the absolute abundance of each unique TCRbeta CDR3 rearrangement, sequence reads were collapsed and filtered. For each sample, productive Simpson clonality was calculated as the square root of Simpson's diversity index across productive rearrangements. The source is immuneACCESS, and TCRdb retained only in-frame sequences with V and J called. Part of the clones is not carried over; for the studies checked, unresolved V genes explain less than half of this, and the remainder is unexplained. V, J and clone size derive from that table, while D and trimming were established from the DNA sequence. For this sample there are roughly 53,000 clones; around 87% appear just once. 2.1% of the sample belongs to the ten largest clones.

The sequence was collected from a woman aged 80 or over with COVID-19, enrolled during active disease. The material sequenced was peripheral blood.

The DNA reads as follows: TGTGCCAGCAGGGCAGGAGGGCCTCTTCCAGGAAACACCATATATTTT. This codes for CASRAGGPLPGNTIYF. In this chain, TRBV2 is recombined with TRBJ1-3; too little of a D gene remains to name it. Sequences SNHLY (CDR1) and FYNNEI (CDR2) are obtained from the germline V gene. Trimming costs V 6 bases and J 4 bases, and their ends lie 19 bases apart. The CDR3 runs 16 amino acids, cysteine and phenylalanine included. Only CDR3 DNA remains: 48 bases, in frame from the first base.